These T cell receptor beta chains were read from a single sample in a study of regulatory T cells in long-lasting Graves disease. TCRdb redid the calling of the multiplex PCR reads with MiXCR, one entry per CDR3 protein. The sample holds about 210,000 distinct CDR3 sequences; roughly 18% are singletons and the top ten take 12%. This sample was also put to use in a study of T cells in Graves' hyperthyroidism and ophthalmopathy.

Here the sequenced sample was peripheral blood mononuclear cells (PBMCs), taken at new diagnosis, from a patient treated with antithyroid drugs. The receptors were sampled from a woman in her 30s with Graves disease. The CDR3 runs from the conserved cysteine through the conserved F or W. The D gene is left open where the match is weak. Part of the rows lack a size; the others show once, few, many or a class for expanded clones.

D,size,V,J,CDR3,DNA
.,many,TRBV5-1,TRBJ2-1,CASTRGGSYNEQFF,TGCGCCAGCACGAGGGGTGGCTCCTACAATGAGCAGTTCTTC
TRBD1,.,TRBV19,TRBJ1-4,CASSLRGQGAGLFF,TGTGCCAGTAGTCTCCGGGGACAGGGGGCCGGACTGTTTTTT
.,.,TRBV2,TRBJ1-2,CASREGNSDYGYTF,TGTGCCAGCAGGGAGGGCAATTCGGACTATGGCTACACCTTC
.,many,TRBV20-1,TRBJ2-7,CSATRARSRAYEQYF,TGCAGTGCTACCAGGGCCAGAAGTAGGGCCTACGAGCAGTACTTC
TRBD1,many,TRBV6-1,TRBJ1-4,CASSVGQGRTNEKLFF,TGTGCCAGCAGTGTCGGACAGGGGAGAACTAATGAAAAACTGTTTTTT
.,.,TRBV4-1,TRBJ2-1,CASSQEWGRGSYNEQFF,TGCGCCAGCAGCCAAGAATGGGGGAGAGGATCCTACAATGAGCAGTTCTTC
TRBD1,.,TRBV20-1,TRBJ2-7,CSCNPQGASYEQYF,TGCAGTTGCAACCCACAGGGGGCCTCCTACGAGCAGTACTTC
.,many,TRBV7-8,TRBJ2-7,CASSPSRDSYEQYF,TGTGCCAGCAGCCCCTCCCGGGACTCTTACGAGCAGTACTTC
TRBD1,few,TRBV20-1,TRBJ2-1,CSKKKPGQSLQNEQFF,TGCAGCAAAAAAAAACCGGGACAGAGTCTACAAAATGAGCAGTTCTTC
.,.,TRBV19,TRBJ1-2,CASKEQLFNYGYTF,TGTGCCAGTAAGGAACAGCTTTTTAACTATGGCTACACCTTC
TRBD2,many,TRBV4-1,TRBJ2-1,CASSQAYRGGYNEQFF,TGCGCCAGCAGCCAAGCGTACCGGGGGGGCTACAATGAGCAGTTCTTC
.,many,TRBV9,TRBJ2-2,CASSVAKVTGELFF,TGTGCCAGCAGCGTAGCGAAGGTAACCGGGGAGCTGTTTTTT
.,many,TRBV30,TRBJ2-1,CAWARDSYNEQFF,TGTGCCTGGGCCCGGGACTCCTACAATGAGCAGTTCTTC
TRBD1,many,TRBV12-3/TRBV12-4,TRBJ2-3,CASSKPDRDTDTQYF,TGTGCCAGCAGTAAGCCGGACAGGGACACAGATACGCAGTATTTT
.,few,TRBV18,TRBJ1-5,CASSPPGGLSNQPQHF,TGTGCCAGCTCACCACCGGGTGGGCTTAGCAATCAGCCCCAGCATTTT
.,many,TRBV28,TRBJ1-6,CASSPRQAASPLHF,TGTGCCAGCAGTCCCCGACAGGCCGCTTCACCCCTCCACTTT
.,many,TRBV12-3/TRBV12-4,TRBJ1-1,CASTLGKGRTEAFF,TGTGCCAGCACCCTGGGCAAGGGAAGAACTGAAGCTTTCTTT
.,.,TRBV5-1,TRBJ2-7,CASSPRTVTYEQYF,TGCGCCAGCAGCCCCAGAACTGTTACCTACGAGCAGTACTTC
TRBD1,many,TRBV9,TRBJ1-3,CASSYSGQSSGNTIYF,TGTGCCAGCAGTTACTCGGGACAGAGCTCTGGAAACACCATATATTTT
.,many,TRBV9,TRBJ1-2,CASSVIGGQGGGYTF,TGTGCCAGCAGCGTAATCGGTGGGCAGGGAGGAGGCTACACCTTC
TRBD1,many,TRBV11-1,TRBJ1-2,CASRRRSGDSYGYTF,TGTGCCAGCAGACGGCGGTCCGGGGACAGCTATGGCTACACCTTC
.,.,TRBV9,TRBJ1-1,CASSVGLRSNTKAFF,TGTGCCAGCAGCGTAGGGCTGAGGTCCAACACTAAAGCTTTCTTT
.,many,TRBV27,TRBJ1-3,CASSLAETSSGNTIYF,TGTGCCAGCAGTTTAGCAGAGACCAGCTCTGGAAACACCATATATTTT
.,many,TRBV5-1,TRBJ2-3,CASSLQNTQYF,TGCGCCAGCAGCTTACAGAATACGCAGTATTTT
.,few,TRBV30,TRBJ1-1,CAWGKTVVGTEAFF,TGTGCCTGGGGGAAGACGGTTGTTGGCACTGAAGCTTTCTTT
.,.,TRBV28,TRBJ2-5,CASSPQGPVETQYF,TGTGCCAGCAGTCCCCAGGGGCCGGTAGAGACCCAGTACTTC
.,.,TRBV28,TRBJ2-7,CASSLSGRVPEQYF,TGTGCCAGCAGTTTATCTGGCAGGGTCCCCGAGCAGTACTTC
.,many,TRBV30,TRBJ1-6,CAWRGRTAQNSPLHF,TGTGCCTGGAGAGGCCGGACAGCCCAAAATTCACCCCTCCACTTT
.,.,TRBV10-2,TRBJ1-2,CASSEQGPVGYTF,TGCGCCAGCAGTGAGCAGGGGCCGGTTGGCTACACCTTC
.,many,TRBV5-1,TRBJ2-5,CASSRSGWPQETQYF,TGCGCCAGCAGCCGGTCGGGTTGGCCTCAAGAGACCCAGTACTTC
.,many,TRBV12-3/TRBV12-4,TRBJ1-5,CASSSAGNHQPQHF,TGTGCCAGCAGTTCCGCTGGGAACCATCAGCCCCAGCATTTT
.,.,TRBV20-1,TRBJ1-4,CGARDGREGEKLFF,TGCGGTGCTAGAGATGGCAGGGAGGGGGAAAAACTGTTTTTT
.,many,TRBV12-3/TRBV12-4,TRBJ1-3,CASSFYRVTGNTIYF,TGTGCCAGCAGTTTCTACAGGGTCACTGGAAACACCATATATTTT
.,many,TRBV19,TRBJ2-7,CASSAGDGSEQYF,TGTGCCAGTAGTGCAGGGGACGGGTCCGAGCAGTACTTC
TRBD1,many,TRBV4-1,TRBJ1-1,CASSQQGATEAFF,TGCGCCAGCAGCCAACAGGGGGCCACTGAAGCTTTCTTT
TRBD1,many,TRBV10-3,TRBJ1-5,CAISDVRGKPQHF,TGTGCCATCAGTGATGTCAGGGGGAAGCCCCAGCATTTT
TRBD2,many,TRBV2,TRBJ2-7,CASSPRSGRTSYEQYF,TGTGCCAGCAGTCCCCGTAGCGGGAGAACGTCCTACGAGCAGTACTTC
.,many,TRBV5-4,TRBJ2-2,CASSLTLEGGELFF,TGTGCCAGCAGCTTGACGTTAGAGGGCGGGGAGCTGTTTTTT
TRBD1,many,TRBV9,TRBJ1-1,CASSVGGQGFPEAFF,TGTGCCAGCAGCGTAGGTGGACAGGGATTTCCTGAAGCTTTCTTT
TRBD1,many,TRBV20-1,TRBJ1-1,CSARVALTGDAEAFF,TGCAGTGCTAGAGTCGCATTAACAGGGGACGCTGAAGCTTTCTTT
.,many,TRBV11-2,TRBJ2-2,CASRGWGANTGELFF,TGTGCCAGCAGGGGCTGGGGGGCGAACACCGGGGAGCTGTTTTTT
.,many,TRBV6-7,TRBJ2-7,CASSPPRGHYEQYF,TGTGCCAGCAGTCCCCCCAGGGGACACTACGAGCAGTACTTC
.,many,TRBV3-1,TRBJ2-3,CASSQVGPFTDTQYF,TGTGCCAGCAGCCAAGTCGGACCTTTCACAGATACGCAGTATTTT
.,many,TRBV28,TRBJ1-2,CASRSELSYGYTF,TGTGCCAGCAGGTCAGAGCTTTCCTATGGCTACACCTTC
.,many,TRBV6-5,TRBJ2-6,CASSYSSSGANVLTF,TGTGCCAGCAGTTACTCGAGCTCTGGGGCCAACGTCCTGACTTTC
TRBD2,.,TRBV19,TRBJ2-6,CASQGLAGSGANVLTF,TGTGCCAGTCAGGGACTAGCGGGGTCCGGGGCCAACGTCCTGACTTTC
TRBD1,.,TRBV6-1,TRBJ1-1,CASSTTGQSNTEAFF,TGTGCCAGCAGTACTACGGGACAGTCGAACACTGAAGCTTTCTTT
.,many,TRBV10-2,TRBJ1-1,CASSEPRRNTEAFF,TGCGCCAGCAGTGAGCCCAGACGGAACACTGAAGCTTTCTTT